These 14 T cell receptor beta chains came from one sample sequenced in a study of OX40 agonist ivuxolimab in advanced cancers. Sequencing used immunoSEQ multiplex PCR; TCRdb keeps in-frame clones, though not all of them. The data show 35,000 to 45,000 clones, with 82% seen just once and roughly 23% held by the top ten. This specimen consisted of CD4+ or CD8+ T cells sorted from blood, obtained in a trial of the OX40 agonist ivuxolimab. The receptors originated from an adult with an advanced solid tumor such as melanoma, head and neck, liver or kidney cancer.

The rearrangement links TRBV18 to TRBJ1-5; 7 positions agree with TRBD1. Germline V gene lookup returns CDR1 KGHSH and CDR2 LQKENI. V shed 4 bases and J 6 bases; nucleotides not matched to a gene: 9. This CDR3 comprises 15 residues. CDR3 in amino acids: CASSRDGTGAQPQHF. The CDR3 DNA follows: TGTGCCAGCTCACGGGATGGCACAGGGGCTCAGCCCCAGCATTTT.

J is TRBJ1-5 and V is TRBV5-5, with unresolved D. This CDR3 comprises 17 residues. Germline V gene lookup returns CDR1 SGHKS and CDR2 YYEKEE (reference sequence). Between the trimmed V and J ends, which lost 4 bases and 0 bases, there was a span of 17 bases. The CDR3 loop reads CASSPAAAAYSNQPQHF. The CDR3 DNA is TGTGCCAGCAGCCCCGCGGCGGCAGCTTATAGCAATCAGCCCCAGCATTTT. The entire variable domain, with the rest obtained from reference TRBV5-5 and TRBJ1-5, is as follows: DAGVTQSPTHLIKTRGQQVTLRCSPISGHKSVSWYQQVLGQGPQFIFQYYEKEERGRGNFPDRFSARQFPNYSSELNVNALLLGDSALYLCASSPAAAAYSNQPQHFGDGTRLSIL.

In this sample, this clone turned up a few times. The chain carries TRBV27 and TRBJ2-7; 12 bases are shared with TRBD2. There are 14 residues in the CDR3. The ends lost 6 bases at V and 2 bases at J; junction bases unmatched: 2. The germline CDR1 and CDR2 sequences are MNHEY and SMNVEV (reference sequence). The chain's CDR3 is CASSGLAGPYEQYF. CDR3 sequence (DNA): TGTGCCAGCAGCGGACTAGCGGGGCCCTACGAGCAGTACTTC.

A few counts support this clone. J is TRBJ2-3 and V is TRBV11-2; D possibly corresponds to TRBD2 (5 bases). V gave up 5 bases and J gave up 3 bases, with 6 bases separating them. CDR3 length equals 12 residues. Germline CDR1 SGHAT, CDR2 FQNNGV. This chain's CDR3 is CASSPGTDTQYF. The CDR3 nucleotides read TGTGCCAGCAGCCCGGGGACAGATACGCAGTATTTT. Full variable domain (missing parts from reference TRBV11-2 and TRBJ2-3): EAGVAQSPRYKIIEKRQSVAFWCNPISGHATLYWYQQILGQGPKLLIQFQNNGVVDDSQLPKDRFSAERLKGVDSTLKIQPAKLEDSAVYLCASSPGTDTQYFGPGTRLTVL.

DNA for the CDR3: TGTGCCAGCAGCGCGGGACAGAACACTGAAGCTTTCTTT. Residues: CASSAGQNTEAFF. The chain joins TRBV9 to TRBJ1-1; tentatively, D is TRBD1 (6 bases). CDR1 and CDR2 (germline): SGDLS, YYNGEE. With 3 bases removed from V and 1 base from J, the gap between germline ends came to 7 bases. The CDR3 loop spans 13 amino acids.

The chain couples TRBV4-3 to TRBJ1-1; D not certain. Germline lookup yields CDR1 LGHNA and CDR2 YSLEER. CDR3 length: 12 amino acids. Deletions cut 0 bases from V and 3 bases from J, with 2 bases between. In DNA form, the CDR3 reads TGCGCCAGCAGCCAAGATTACACTGAAGCTTTCTTT. This encodes CASSQDYTEAFF.

As DNA, the CDR3 is TGTGCCAGCAGCTTAGCTTGGACAGGGCTAGGCTACACTGAAGCTTTCTTT. It yields the protein CASSLAWTGLGYTEAFF. The rearrangement links TRBV7-2 to TRBJ1-1; 8 nucleotides line up with TRBD1. V dropped 0 bases and J dropped 3; count of bases not matched to a gene: 9. This CDR3 region has 17 residues. CDR1 SGHTA and CDR2 FQGNSA come from the germline V gene.

V gene TRBV11-2 combines with J gene TRBJ2-3; 9 bases fit TRBD1. Germline CDR1 is SGHAT and CDR2 is FQNNGV. V was pared by 3 bases and J by 0 bases, with 4 bases of the junction left unmatched. The CDR3 consists of 16 residues. In nucleotides, the CDR3 is TGTGCCAGCAGCTTTGGGACAGGGCATAGCACAGATACGCAGTATTTT. It is translated as CASSFGTGHSTDTQYF.

The chain joins TRBV7-2 to TRBJ2-7, with D uncertain. CDR3 length: 13 amino acids. The ends were cut back, 0 bases at V and 6 bases at J, with 9 bases in the middle. From germline, CDR1 is SGHTA and CDR2 FQGNSA. The CDR3 nucleotides read TGTGCCAGCAGCTTAGCGCGACCCGCCGAGCAGTACTTC. Translating it yields CASSLARPAEQYF.

This clone was observed once. The chain employs TRBV11-1 and TRBJ1-2, with TRBD1 as a possible D gene (6 bases). Trimming cost V 6 bases and J 7 bases, with 15 bases left between them. Germline CDR1 SGHAT, CDR2 FQDESV (reference sequence). The CDR3 loop spans 13 amino acids. The CDR3 nucleotides are TGTGCCAGCAGTTTGGGGGCAGGGTTTGGCTACACCTTC. It encodes CASSLGAGFGYTF. Combining the CDR3 with reference TRBV11-1 and TRBJ1-2 gives the whole variable domain EAEVAQSPRYKITEKSQAVAFWCDPISGHATLYWYRQILGQGPELLVQFQDESVVDDSQLPKDRFSAERLKGVDSTLKIQPAELGDSAMYLCASSLGAGFGYTFGSGTRLTVV.

In nucleotides, the CDR3 is TGTGCCAGTAGCTCAGGGGAGTGGGTGAACACTGAAGCTTTCTTT. Protein: CASSSGEWVNTEAFF. The chain links TRBV19 to TRBJ1-1; possibly TRBD1 for D (6 bases). This CDR3 is built from 15 residues. The germline CDR1 and CDR2 sequences are LNHDA and SQIVND (reference sequence). V shed 6 bases and J shed 0 bases, with 14 bases lying between them. Filled out from reference TRBV19 and TRBJ1-1, the complete variable domain reads DGGITQSPKYLFRKEGQNVTLSCEQNLNHDAMYWYRQDPGQGLRLIYYSQIVNDFQKGDIAEGYSVSREKKESFPLTVTSAQKNPTAFYLCASSSGEWVNTEAFFGQGTRLTVV.

This clone occurred a few times. The chain couples TRBV30 to TRBJ1-3; unclear D gene. The length of the CDR3 is 14 residues. Trimming took off 4 bases at V and 1 base at J, with 11 bases between the two ends. Germline loops: CDR1 GTSNPN, CDR2 SVGIG (reference sequence). CDR3 residues: CAWTPMFSGNTIYF. The DNA for the CDR3 is TGTGCCTGGACCCCGATGTTTTCTGGAAACACCATATATTTT.

V usage is TRBV18 and J usage is TRBJ2-7; a weak D match, TRBD1 (5 bases). V lost 3 bases, J lost 5 bases, and 14 bases lay in between. The germline gives CDR1 KGHSH, CDR2 LQKENI. The CDR3 runs to 14 residues. Written as DNA, the CDR3 is TGTGCCAGCTCACCCGCCAACAGGTGGAACGAGCAGTACTTC. Amino acid sequence: CASSPANRWNEQYF.

The chain has TRBV4-1 and TRBJ2-1; D might be TRBD2 (6 bases). This CDR3 is built from 19 residues. Germline V gene data show CDR1 as MGHRA and CDR2 as YSYEKL. Deletions cut 0 bases from V and 0 bases from J, with 18 bases between. The chain's CDR3 is CASSQDWASVRSSYNEQFF. The CDR3 DNA is TGCGCCAGCAGCCAAGACTGGGCTAGCGTAAGGAGCTCCTACAATGAGCAGTTCTTC.